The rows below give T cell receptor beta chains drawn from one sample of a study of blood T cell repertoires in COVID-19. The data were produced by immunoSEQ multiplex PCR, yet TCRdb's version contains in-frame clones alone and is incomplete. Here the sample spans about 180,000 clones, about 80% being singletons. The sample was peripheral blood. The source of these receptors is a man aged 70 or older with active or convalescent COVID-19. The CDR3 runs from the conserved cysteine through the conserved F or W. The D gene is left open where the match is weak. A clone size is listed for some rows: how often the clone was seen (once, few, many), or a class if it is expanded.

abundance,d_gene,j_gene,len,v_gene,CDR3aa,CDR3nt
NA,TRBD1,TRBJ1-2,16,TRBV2,CASSAFQGAVGYGYTF,TGTGCCAGCAGTGCCTTTCAGGGGGCGGTTGGCTATGGCTACACCTTC
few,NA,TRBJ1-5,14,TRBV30,CAWSSGVTGQPQHF,TGTGCCTGGAGTTCAGGGGTGACGGGACAGCCCCAGCATTTT
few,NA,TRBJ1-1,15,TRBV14,CASSPLPGDKAEAFF,TGTGCCAGCAGCCCTCTCCCCGGGGATAAGGCTGAAGCTTTCTTT
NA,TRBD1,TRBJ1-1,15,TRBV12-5,CASGLGGDRPTEAFF,TGTGCTAGTGGTTTGGGGGGGGACAGGCCCACTGAAGCTTTCTTT
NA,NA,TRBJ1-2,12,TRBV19,CASSSSSRGYTF,TGTGCCAGTAGTTCCAGTTCGAGGGGCTACACCTTC
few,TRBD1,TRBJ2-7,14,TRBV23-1,CASIRTGVSYEQYF,TGCGCCAGCATTAGGACAGGGGTATCCTACGAGCAGTACTTC
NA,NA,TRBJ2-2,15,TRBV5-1,CASSLDGGVIGELFF,TGCGCCAGCAGCTTGGACGGCGGAGTGATCGGGGAGCTGTTTTTT
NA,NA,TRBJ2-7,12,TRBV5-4,CASSLGEYEQYF,TGTGCCAGCAGCTTGGGAGAATACGAGCAGTACTTC
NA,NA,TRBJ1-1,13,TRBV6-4,CASSERVGTEAFF,TGTGCCAGCAGTGAGCGGGTTGGCACTGAAGCTTTCTTT
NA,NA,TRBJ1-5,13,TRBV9,CASSPSGNQPQHF,TGTGCCAGCAGCCCCAGTGGCAATCAGCCCCAGCATTTT
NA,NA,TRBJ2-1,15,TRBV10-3,CAISDPRGSGNEQFF,TGTGCCATCAGTGATCCAAGGGGGAGCGGCAATGAGCAGTTCTTC
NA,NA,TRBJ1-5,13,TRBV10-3,CAISEQRYQPQHF,TGTGCCATCAGTGAGCAACGGTATCAGCCCCAGCATTTT
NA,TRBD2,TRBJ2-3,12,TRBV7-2,CASSISTGGPYF,TGTGCCAGCAGCATCAGTACGGGGGGGCCGTATTTT
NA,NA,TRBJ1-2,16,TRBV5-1,CASSLWETGGAYGYTF,TGCGCCAGCAGCCTCTGGGAGACAGGTGGTGCTTATGGCTACACCTTC
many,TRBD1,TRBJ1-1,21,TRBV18,CASSPYGTVGFTSSGLDEAFF,TGTGCCAGCTCACCATACGGGACAGTAGGTTTCACTTCGTCTGGTCTGGATGAAGCTTTCTTT
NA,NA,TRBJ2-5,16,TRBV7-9,CASSLALTNQQETQYF,TGTGCCAGCAGCTTAGCGCTGACTAACCAACAAGAGACCCAGTACTTC
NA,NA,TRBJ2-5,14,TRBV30,CAWSGRQYQETQYF,TGTGCCTGGAGTGGACGACAGTACCAAGAGACCCAGTACTTC
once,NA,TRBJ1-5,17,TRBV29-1,CSVAGSGGPLSNQPQHF,TGCAGCGTTGCGGGGTCTGGGGGCCCACTGAGCAATCAGCCCCAGCATTTT
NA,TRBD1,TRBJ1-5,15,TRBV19,CASSSDRVSNQPQHF,TGTGCCAGTAGTTCCGACAGGGTTAGCAATCAGCCCCAGCATTTT
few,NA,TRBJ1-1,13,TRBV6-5,CASSFDKNTEAFF,TGTGCCAGCAGCTTTGACAAGAACACTGAAGCTTTCTTT
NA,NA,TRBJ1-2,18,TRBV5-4,CASSLRGGGRGWDYGYTF,TGTGCCAGCAGCTTGCGTGGCGGCGGGCGCGGCTGGGACTATGGCTACACCTTC
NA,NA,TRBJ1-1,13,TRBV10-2,CASSGGENTEAFF,TGCGCCAGCAGCGGCGGTGAGAACACTGAAGCTTTCTTT
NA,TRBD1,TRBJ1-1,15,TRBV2,CASSAQPQGEAEAFF,TGTGCCAGCAGTGCCCAACCCCAGGGGGAAGCTGAAGCTTTCTTT
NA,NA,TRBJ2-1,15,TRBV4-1,CASSQDRTAYNEQFF,TGCGCCAGCAGCCAAGATAGGACAGCCTACAATGAGCAGTTCTTC
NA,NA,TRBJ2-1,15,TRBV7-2,CASSRRFGSYNEQFF,TGTGCCAGCAGCCGCCGCTTCGGGTCCTACAATGAGCAGTTCTTC
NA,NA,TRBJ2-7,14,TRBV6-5,CASSYGDTSYEQYF,TGTGCCAGCAGTTACGGGGACACTTCCTACGAGCAGTACTTC
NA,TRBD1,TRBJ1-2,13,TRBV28,CASSYGQGNGYTF,TGTGCCAGCAGTTATGGACAGGGGAATGGCTACACCTTC
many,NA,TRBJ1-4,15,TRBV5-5,CASSLDRVRPRKLFF,TGTGCCAGCAGCTTGGACAGGGTTCGACCTCGGAAACTGTTTTTT
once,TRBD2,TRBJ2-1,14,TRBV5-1,CASSPGTSGGEQFF,TGCGCCAGCAGCCCGGGGACTAGCGGGGGGGAGCAGTTCTTC
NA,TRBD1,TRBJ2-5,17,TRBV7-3,CASSSNPGTGTQETQYF,TGTGCCAGCAGCTCAAATCCCGGGACAGGCACCCAAGAGACCCAGTACTTC
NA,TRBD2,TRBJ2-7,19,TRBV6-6,CASSLAGTSGRGVRYEQYF,TGTGCCAGCAGTCTAGCCGGGACTAGCGGCAGAGGAGTACGCTACGAGCAGTACTTC
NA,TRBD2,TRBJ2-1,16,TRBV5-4,CASSPGGGRLMNEQFF,TGTGCCAGCAGCCCGGGCGGGGGGCGGCTCATGAATGAGCAGTTCTTC
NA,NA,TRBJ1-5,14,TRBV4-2,CASSQDSFNQPQHF,TGTGCCAGCAGCCAAGACTCTTTCAATCAGCCCCAGCATTTT
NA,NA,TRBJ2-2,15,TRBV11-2,CASRPPGSNTGELFF,TGTGCCAGCAGACCACCCGGGTCAAACACCGGGGAGCTGTTTTTT
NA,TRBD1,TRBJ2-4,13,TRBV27,CASSLNTGTEKYF,TGTGCCAGCAGTTTGAATACCGGGACAGAGAAGTACTTC
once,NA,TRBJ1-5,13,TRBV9,CASSVAQDQPQHF,TGTGCCAGCAGCGTAGCCCAGGATCAGCCCCAGCATTTT
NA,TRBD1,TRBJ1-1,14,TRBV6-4,CASSDLGQAVEAFF,TGTGCCAGCAGTGACTTAGGACAGGCGGTTGAAGCTTTCTTT
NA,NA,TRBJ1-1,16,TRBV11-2,CASSLKGSGENTEAFF,TGTGCCAGCAGCTTAAAGGGGAGCGGGGAGAACACTGAAGCTTTCTTT
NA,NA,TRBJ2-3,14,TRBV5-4,CASSLPTATDTQYF,TGTGCCAGCAGCTTACCGACAGCCACAGATACGCAGTATTTT